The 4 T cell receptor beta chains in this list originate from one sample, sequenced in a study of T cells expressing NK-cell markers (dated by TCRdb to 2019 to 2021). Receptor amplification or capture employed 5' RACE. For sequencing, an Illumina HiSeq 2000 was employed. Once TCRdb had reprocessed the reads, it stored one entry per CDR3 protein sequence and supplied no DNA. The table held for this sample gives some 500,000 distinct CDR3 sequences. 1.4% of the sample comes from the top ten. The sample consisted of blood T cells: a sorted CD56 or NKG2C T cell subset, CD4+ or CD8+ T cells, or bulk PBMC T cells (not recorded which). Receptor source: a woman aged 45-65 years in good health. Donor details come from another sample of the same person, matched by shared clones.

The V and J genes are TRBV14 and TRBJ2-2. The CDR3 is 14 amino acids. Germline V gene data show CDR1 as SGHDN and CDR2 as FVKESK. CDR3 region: CASKRRTNTGELFF.

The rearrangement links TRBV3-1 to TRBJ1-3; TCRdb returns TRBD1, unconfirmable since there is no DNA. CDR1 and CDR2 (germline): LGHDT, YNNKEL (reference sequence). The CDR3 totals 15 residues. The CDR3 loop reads CASRVSGEAGNTIYF. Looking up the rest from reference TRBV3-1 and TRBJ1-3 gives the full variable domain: DTAVSQTPKYLVTQMGNDKSIKCEQNLGHDTMYWYKQDSKKFLKIMFSYNNKELIINETVPNRFSPKSPDKAHLNLHINSLELGDSAVYFCASRVSGEAGNTIYFGEGSWLTVV.

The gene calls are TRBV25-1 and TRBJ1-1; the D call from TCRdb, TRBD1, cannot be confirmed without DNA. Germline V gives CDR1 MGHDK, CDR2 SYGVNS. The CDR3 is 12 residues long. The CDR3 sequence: CATQGQGAAAFF.

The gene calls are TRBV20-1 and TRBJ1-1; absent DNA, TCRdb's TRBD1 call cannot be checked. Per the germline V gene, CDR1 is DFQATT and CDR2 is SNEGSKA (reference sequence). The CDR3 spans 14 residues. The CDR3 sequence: CSARGGRIHTEAFF.